One sample yielded the 4 T cell receptor beta chains listed below, sequenced in a study of T cells in localized non-small cell lung cancer. Here immunoSEQ multiplex PCR was the method, and the copy in TCRdb shows in-frame clones only, minus some. This table holds under 50,000 clones, 85% to 90% found once. The sequenced sample was PBMCs, obtained before any cancer treatment. Receptor source: a man aged 35 to 69 with stage II lung adenocarcinoma.

In DNA form, the CDR3 reads TGTGCCAGCAGGGGGATTCCCGGGACTAGTGTCACAGATACGCAGTATTTT. It translates to CASRGIPGTSVTDTQYF. The rearrangement joins TRBV2 to TRBJ2-3; 8 nucleotides line up with TRBD2. V shed 6 bases and J 2 bases; nucleotides not matched to a gene: 13. There are 17 residues in the CDR3. Germline V gives CDR1 SNHLY, CDR2 FYNNEI.

The chain joins TRBV5-6 to TRBJ1-2; 10 nucleotides agree with TRBD1. Germline V CDR1 and CDR2: SGHDT, YYEEEE. The CDR3 spans 15 residues. The V gene end was trimmed by 5 bases and the J gene end by 3 bases; junction bases not matched to a gene: 7. CDR3 loop: CASRRGTGVDYGYTF. The CDR3 region has the DNA TGTGCCAGCAGACGAGGGACAGGGGTAGACTATGGCTACACCTTC.

V usage is TRBV6-5 and J usage is TRBJ2-1, with 7 bases aligning to TRBD2. Germline V CDR1 and CDR2: MNHEY, SVGAGI. After removal of 6 bases from V and 8 bases from J, the junction contained 13 bases not matched to a gene. The CDR3 covers 15 residues. CDR3 nucleotide sequence: TGTGCCAGCAGCTCCCCTGGGGGGGGAGAGTATGAGCAGTTCTTC. Protein: CASSSPGGGEYEQFF.

This clone has just one count. The chain has TRBV6-6 and TRBJ2-3, with no clear D. V shed 0 bases and J shed 5 bases, with 9 bases lying between them. The CDR3 has 14 residues. Germline V lookup: CDR1 MNHNY, CDR2 SVGAGI (reference sequence). The CDR3 is CASSYSRSEDTQYF. The DNA for the CDR3 is TGTGCCAGCAGTTACTCCCGGTCCGAAGATACGCAGTATTTT.